This T cell receptor (beta chain) was sequenced in a study of cytomegalovirus exposure and HLA in healthy donors. Findings of the study overall: Among the CMV-associated chains, three were confirmed in vitro as specific for CMV antigens. Rarity marked most TCR sequences, yet some public TCRs occurred in many donors.

CDR3 length: 18 amino acids. About this clone itself: Its antigen remains unidentified.

PCR was performed using 60 Vbeta and 13 Jbeta primers. Sequenced by immunoSEQ multiplex PCR; TCRdb stores in-frame clones only, minus some. The sample consists of more than 150,000 clones, over 80% of them appearing once. What was sequenced was PBMCs. This chain uses TRBV21-1 with TRBJ1-6. TRBV21-1 corresponds to a pseudogene. This receptor was obtained from a woman under 30 in good health and CMV-seronegative. The CDR3 nucleotides read TGTGCCAGCAGCCCGAGTTGGCAGGGACTAACCTATAATTCACCCCTCCACTTT. Protein product: CASSPSWQGLTYNSPLHF.